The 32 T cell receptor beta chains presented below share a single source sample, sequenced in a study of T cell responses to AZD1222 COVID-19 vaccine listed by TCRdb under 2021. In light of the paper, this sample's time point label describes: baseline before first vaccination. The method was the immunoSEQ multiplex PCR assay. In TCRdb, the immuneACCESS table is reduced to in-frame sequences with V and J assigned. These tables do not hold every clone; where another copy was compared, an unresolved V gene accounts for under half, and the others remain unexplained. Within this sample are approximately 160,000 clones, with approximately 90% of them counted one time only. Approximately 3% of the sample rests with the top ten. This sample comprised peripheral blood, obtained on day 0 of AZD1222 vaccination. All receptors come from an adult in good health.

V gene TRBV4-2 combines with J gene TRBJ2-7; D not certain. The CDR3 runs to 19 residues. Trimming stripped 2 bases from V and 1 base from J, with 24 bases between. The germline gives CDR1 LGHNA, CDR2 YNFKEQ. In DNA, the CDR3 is TGTGCCAGCAGCCAATGGTTTCCCCTAGACGGCTCCCCTTCCTACGAGCAGTACTTC. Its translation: CASSQWFPLDGSPSYEQYF.

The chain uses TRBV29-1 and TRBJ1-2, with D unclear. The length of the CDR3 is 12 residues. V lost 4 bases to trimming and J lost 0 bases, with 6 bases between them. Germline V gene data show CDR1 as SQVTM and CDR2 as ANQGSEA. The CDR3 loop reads CSVGGANYGYTF. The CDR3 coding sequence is TGCAGCGTTGGGGGAGCTAACTATGGCTACACCTTC.

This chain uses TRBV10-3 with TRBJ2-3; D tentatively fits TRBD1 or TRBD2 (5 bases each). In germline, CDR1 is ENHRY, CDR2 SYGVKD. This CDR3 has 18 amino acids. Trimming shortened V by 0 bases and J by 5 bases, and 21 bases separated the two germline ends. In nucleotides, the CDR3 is TGTGCCATCAGTGAGTCGATTATCCGGGGCGAGGGTGGAGATACGCAGTATTTT. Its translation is CAISESIIRGEGGDTQYF.

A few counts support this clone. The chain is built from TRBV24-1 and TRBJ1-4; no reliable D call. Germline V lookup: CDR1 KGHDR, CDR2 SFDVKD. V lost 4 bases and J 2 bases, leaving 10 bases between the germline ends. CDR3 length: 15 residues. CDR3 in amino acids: CATSDGSATNEKLFF. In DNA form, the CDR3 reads TGTGCCACCAGTGACGGATCGGCGACTAATGAAAAACTGTTTTTT.

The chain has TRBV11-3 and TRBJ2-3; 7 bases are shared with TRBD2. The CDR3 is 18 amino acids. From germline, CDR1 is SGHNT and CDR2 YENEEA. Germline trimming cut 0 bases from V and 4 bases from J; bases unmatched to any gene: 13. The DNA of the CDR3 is TGTGCCAGCAGCTTAGATCCGCTTGGGGGGGGGTCCCCAGATACGCAGTATTTT. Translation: CASSLDPLGGGSPDTQYF.

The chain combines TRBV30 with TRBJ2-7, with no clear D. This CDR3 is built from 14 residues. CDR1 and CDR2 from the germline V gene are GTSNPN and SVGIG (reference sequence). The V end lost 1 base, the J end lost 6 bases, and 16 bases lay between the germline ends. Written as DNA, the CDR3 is TGTGCCTGGAGTGGGGCACCTACCCTTGGCGAGCAGTACTTC. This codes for CAWSGAPTLGEQYF.

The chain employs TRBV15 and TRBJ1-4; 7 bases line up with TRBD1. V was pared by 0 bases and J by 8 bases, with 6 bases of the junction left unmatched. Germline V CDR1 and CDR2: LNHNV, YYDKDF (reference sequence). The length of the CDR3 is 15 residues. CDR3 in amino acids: CATSRESKQGEKLFF. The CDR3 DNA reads TGTGCCACCAGCAGAGAATCAAAACAGGGGGAAAAACTGTTTTTT.

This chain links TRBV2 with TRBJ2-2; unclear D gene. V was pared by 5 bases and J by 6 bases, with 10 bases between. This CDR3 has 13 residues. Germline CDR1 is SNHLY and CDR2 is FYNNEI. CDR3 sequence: CASSLDPPGELFF. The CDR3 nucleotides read TGTGCCAGCAGTCTAGACCCGCCCGGGGAGCTGTTTTTT.

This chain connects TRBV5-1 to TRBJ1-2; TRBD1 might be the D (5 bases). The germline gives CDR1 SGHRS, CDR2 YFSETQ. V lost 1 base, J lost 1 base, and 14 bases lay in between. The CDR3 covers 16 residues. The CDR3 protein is CASSLLAGGNNYGYTF. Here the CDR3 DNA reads TGCGCCAGCAGCTTGTTAGCCGGGGGTAATAACTATGGCTACACCTTC.

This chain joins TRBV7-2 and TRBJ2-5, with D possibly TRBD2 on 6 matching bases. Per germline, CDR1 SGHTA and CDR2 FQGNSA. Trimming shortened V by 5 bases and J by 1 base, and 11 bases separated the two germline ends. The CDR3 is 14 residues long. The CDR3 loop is CASSPGLFQETQYF. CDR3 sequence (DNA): TGTGCCAGCAGCCCGGGACTTTTCCAAGAGACCCAGTACTTC. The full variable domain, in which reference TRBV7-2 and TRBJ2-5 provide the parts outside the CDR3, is GAGVSQSPSNKVTEKGKDVELRCDPISGHTALYWYRQSLGQGLEFLIYFQGNSAPDKSGLPSDRFSAERTGGSVSTLTIQRTQQEDSAVYLCASSPGLFQETQYFGPGTRLLVL.

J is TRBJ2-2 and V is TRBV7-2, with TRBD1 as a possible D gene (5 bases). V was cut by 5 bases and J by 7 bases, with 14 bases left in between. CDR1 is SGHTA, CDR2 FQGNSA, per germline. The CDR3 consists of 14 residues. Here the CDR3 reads CASSAGQYSGELFF. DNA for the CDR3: TGTGCCAGCAGCGCCGGACAATATAGCGGGGAGCTGTTTTTT.

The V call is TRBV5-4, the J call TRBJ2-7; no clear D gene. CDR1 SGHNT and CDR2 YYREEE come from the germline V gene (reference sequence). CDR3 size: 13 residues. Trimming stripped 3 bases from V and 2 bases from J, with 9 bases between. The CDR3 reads CASSSSVPYEQYF. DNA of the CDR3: TGTGCCAGCAGCTCCTCAGTTCCCTACGAGCAGTACTTC.

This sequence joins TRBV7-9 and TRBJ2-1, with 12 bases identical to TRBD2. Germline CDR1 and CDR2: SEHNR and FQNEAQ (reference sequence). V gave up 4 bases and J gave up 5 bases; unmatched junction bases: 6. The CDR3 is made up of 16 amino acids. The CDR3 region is CASSSPGTSGHNEQFF. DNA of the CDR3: TGTGCCAGCAGCTCTCCCGGGACTAGCGGGCACAATGAGCAGTTCTTC.

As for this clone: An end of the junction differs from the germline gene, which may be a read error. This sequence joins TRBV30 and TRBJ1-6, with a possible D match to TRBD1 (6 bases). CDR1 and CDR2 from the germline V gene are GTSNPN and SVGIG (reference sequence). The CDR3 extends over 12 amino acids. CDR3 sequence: CAWRPPVGHLDF. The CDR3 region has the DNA TGTGCCTGGAGGCCCCCGGTGGGACATCTTGACTTT.

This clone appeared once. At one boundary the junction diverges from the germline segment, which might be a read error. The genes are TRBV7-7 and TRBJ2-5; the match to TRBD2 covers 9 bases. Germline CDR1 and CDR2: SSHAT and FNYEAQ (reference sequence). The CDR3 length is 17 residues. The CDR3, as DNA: TGTGCTAGCAGCTTAGCGCGGGCTAGCGGGAACCAAGAGACCCAGTACTTC. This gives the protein CASSLARASGNQETQYF.

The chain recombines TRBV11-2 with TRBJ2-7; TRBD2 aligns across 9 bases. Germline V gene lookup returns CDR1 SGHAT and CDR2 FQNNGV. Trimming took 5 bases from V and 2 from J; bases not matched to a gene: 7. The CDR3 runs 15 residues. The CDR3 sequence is CASSRLAGLTYEQYF. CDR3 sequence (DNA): TGTGCCAGCAGCCGCCTAGCGGGGTTAACCTACGAGCAGTACTTC.

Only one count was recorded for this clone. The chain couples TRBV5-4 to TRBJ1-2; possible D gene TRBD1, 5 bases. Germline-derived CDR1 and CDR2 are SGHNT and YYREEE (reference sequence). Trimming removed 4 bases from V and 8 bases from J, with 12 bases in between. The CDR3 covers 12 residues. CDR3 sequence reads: CASSPQGEGYTF. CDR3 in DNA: TGTGCCAGCAGCCCCCAGGGTGAAGGCTACACCTTC.

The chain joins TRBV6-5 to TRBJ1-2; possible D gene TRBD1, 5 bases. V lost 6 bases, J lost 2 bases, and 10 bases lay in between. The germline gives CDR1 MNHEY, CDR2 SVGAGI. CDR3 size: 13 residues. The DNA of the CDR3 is TGTGCCAGCAGGTCCGGGACCAACTATGGCTACACCTTC. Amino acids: CASRSGTNYGYTF.

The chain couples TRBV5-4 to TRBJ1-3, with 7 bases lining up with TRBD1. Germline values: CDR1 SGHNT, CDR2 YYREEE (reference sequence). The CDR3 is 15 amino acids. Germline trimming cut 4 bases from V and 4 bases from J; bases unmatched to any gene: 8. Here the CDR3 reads CASSPEQGLGNTIYF. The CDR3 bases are TGTGCCAGCAGCCCCGAACAGGGGCTGGGAAACACCATATATTTT. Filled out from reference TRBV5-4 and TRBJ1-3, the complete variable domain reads ETGVTQSPTHLIKTRGQQVTLRCSSQSGHNTVSWYQQALGQGPQFIFQYYREEENGRGNFPPRFSGLQFPNYSSELNVNALELDDSALYLCASSPEQGLGNTIYFGEGSWLTVV.

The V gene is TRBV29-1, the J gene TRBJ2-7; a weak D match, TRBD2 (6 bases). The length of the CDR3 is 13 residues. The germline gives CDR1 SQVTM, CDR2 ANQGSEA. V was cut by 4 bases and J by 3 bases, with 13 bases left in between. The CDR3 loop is CSVGRSEGYEQYF. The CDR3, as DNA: TGCAGCGTTGGGAGGTCGGAGGGCTACGAGCAGTACTTC.

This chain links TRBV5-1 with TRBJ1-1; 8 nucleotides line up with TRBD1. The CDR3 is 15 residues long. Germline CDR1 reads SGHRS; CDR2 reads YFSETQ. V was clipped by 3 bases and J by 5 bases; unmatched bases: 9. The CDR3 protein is CASSWGDRLFTEAFF. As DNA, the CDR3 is TGCGCCAGCAGCTGGGGGGACAGGCTTTTTACTGAAGCTTTCTTT.

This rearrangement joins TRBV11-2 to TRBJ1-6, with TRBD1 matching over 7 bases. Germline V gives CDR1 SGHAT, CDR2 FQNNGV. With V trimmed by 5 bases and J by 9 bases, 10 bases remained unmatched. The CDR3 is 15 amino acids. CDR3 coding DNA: TGTGCCAGCAGCCGTACGGAGGGGGACAGTTCACCCCTCCACTTT. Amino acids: CASSRTEGDSSPLHF. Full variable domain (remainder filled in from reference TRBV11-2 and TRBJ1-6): EAGVAQSPRYKIIEKRQSVAFWCNPISGHATLYWYQQILGQGPKLLIQFQNNGVVDDSQLPKDRFSAERLKGVDSTLKIQPAKLEDSAVYLCASSRTEGDSSPLHFGNGTRLTVT.

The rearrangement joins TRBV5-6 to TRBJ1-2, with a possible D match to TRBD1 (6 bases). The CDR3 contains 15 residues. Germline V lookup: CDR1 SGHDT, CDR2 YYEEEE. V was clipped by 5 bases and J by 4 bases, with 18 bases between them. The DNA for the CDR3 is TGTGCCAGCAGTCTTCGAGCGGGGGCTTTCTATGGCTACACCTTC. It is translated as CASSLRAGAFYGYTF.

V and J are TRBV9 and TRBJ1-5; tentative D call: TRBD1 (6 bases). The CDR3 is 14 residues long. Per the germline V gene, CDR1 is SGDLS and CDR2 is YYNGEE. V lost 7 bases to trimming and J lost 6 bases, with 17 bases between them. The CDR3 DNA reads TGTGCCAGCGGCGGGGGGCTTGAGACTCAGCCCCAGCATTTT. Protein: CASGGGLETQPQHF.

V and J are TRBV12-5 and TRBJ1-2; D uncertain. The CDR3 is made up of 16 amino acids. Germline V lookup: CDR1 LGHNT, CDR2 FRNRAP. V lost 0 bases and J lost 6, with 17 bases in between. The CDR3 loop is CASGLVVGRIINGYTF. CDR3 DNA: TGTGCTAGTGGTTTGGTCGTGGGAAGGATAATCAATGGCTACACCTTC.

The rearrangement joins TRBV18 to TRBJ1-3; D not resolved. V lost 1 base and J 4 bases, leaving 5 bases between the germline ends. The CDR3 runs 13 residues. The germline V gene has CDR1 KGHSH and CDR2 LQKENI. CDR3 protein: CASSPQRGNTIYF. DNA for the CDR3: TGTGCCAGCTCACCACAGAGGGGAAACACCATATATTTT.

The CDR3 loop is CASSLYRDRGSGSYEQYF. Written as DNA, the CDR3 is TGTGCCAGCAGTTTATACCGGGACAGAGGGTCCGGTTCCTACGAGCAGTACTTC. This chain uses TRBV27 with TRBJ2-7, with 7 bases fitting TRBD1. The CDR3 runs to 18 residues. V was clipped by 1 base and J by 1 base; unmatched bases: 13. The germline V gene has CDR1 MNHEY and CDR2 SMNVEV (reference sequence).

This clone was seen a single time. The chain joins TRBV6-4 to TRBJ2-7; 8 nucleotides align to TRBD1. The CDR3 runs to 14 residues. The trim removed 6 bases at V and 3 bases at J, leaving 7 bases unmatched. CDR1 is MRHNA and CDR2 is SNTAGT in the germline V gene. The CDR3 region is CASRCRDRYYEQYF. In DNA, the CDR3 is TGTGCCAGCAGATGCCGGGACAGGTACTACGAGCAGTACTTC.

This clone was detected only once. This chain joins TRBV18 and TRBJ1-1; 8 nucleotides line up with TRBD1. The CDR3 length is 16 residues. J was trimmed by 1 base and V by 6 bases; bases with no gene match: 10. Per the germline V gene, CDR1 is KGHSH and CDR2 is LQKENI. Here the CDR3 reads CASSPNRGKENTEAFF. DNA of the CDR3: TGTGCCAGCTCGCCCAACAGGGGGAAAGAGAACACTGAAGCTTTCTTT.

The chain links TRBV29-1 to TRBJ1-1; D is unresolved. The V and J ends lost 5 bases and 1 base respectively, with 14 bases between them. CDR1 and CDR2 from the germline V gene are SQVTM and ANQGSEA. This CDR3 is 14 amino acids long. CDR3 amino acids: CSVLLLGKNTEAFF. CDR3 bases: TGCAGCGTTCTCCTGTTGGGCAAGAACACTGAAGCTTTCTTT.

In DNA, the CDR3 is TGTGCCTCGTCACAGCAAATGAACACTGAAGCTTTCTTT. Translated, it gives CASSQQMNTEAFF. The chain combines TRBV30 with TRBJ1-1; D is undetermined. CDR3 size: 13 residues. Per germline, CDR1 GTSNPN and CDR2 SVGIG (reference sequence). The V gene lost 7 bases and the J gene lost 0 bases, with 12 bases spanning the gap.

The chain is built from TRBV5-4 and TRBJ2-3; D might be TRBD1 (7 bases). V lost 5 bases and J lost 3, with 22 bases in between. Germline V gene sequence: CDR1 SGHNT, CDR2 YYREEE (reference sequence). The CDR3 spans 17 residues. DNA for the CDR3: TGTGCCAGCAGTCCTGGCGGAGGGGGCGTTAGGACAGATACGCAGTATTTT. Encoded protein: CASSPGGGGVRTDTQYF.